This T cell receptor beta chain was documented in a study of shared clonotypes between healthy human individuals. Profiling relied on immunoSEQ multiplex PCR, and the TCRdb table lists in-frame clones only, not all of them. In the table there are about 1.5 million clones, nearly 99% of which are singletons. CD4+ cells were split into CD45RA+ naive and CD45RA-negative memory subsets. This clone occurred once. This CDR3 spans 15 amino acids. The V gene's germline CDR1 is SGHRS and CDR2 YFSETQ. V lost 5 bases and J lost 5; bases outside the gene matches: 9. Sequenced sample: naive CD4+ T cells sorted from blood. As for subset: CD45RA+ positively selected. The receptor was isolated from a man aged 30 to 45 in good health. The V gene is TRBV5-1, the J gene TRBJ2-1, with 8 bases aligning to TRBD2. CDR3 in DNA: TGCGCCAGCAGATGGAGCGGGAGAGTTAACAATGAGCAGTTCTTC. Translation: CASRWSGRVNNEQFF.